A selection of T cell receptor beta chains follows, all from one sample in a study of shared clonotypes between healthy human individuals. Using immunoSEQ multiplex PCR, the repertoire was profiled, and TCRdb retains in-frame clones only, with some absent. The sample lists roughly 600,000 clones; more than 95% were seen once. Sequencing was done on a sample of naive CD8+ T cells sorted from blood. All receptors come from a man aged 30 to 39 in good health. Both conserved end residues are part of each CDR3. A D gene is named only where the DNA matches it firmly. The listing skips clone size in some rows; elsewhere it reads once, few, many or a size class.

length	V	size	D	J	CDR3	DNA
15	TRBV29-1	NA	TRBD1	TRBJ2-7	CSVEEAGTATYEQYF	TGCAGCGTTGAAGAGGCCGGGACAGCCACCTACGAGCAGTACTTC
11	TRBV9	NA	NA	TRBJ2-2	CASSRTGELFF	TGTGCCAGCAGCCGCACCGGGGAGCTGTTTTTT
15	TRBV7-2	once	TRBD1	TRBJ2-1	CASSLGQGAFNEQFF	TGTGCCAGCAGCTTGGGACAGGGGGCTTTCAATGAGCAGTTCTTC
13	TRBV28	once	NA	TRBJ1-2	CAYSPGSDYGYTF	TGTGCCTACTCCCCCGGGTCTGACTATGGCTACACCTTC
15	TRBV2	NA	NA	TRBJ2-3	CASSPREGNTDTQYF	TGTGCCAGCAGTCCACGAGAGGGCAACACAGATACGCAGTATTTT
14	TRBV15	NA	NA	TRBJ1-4	CATSKGQPNEKLFF	TGTGCCACCAGCAAAGGACAGCCCAATGAAAAACTGTTTTTT
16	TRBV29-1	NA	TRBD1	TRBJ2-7	CSVEVPPDRGGYEQYF	TGCAGCGTTGAAGTTCCACCGGACAGGGGAGGTTACGAGCAGTACTTC
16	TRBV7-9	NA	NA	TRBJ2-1	CASSPPTLYSYNEQFF	TGTGCCAGCAGCCCTCCGACACTCTACTCCTACAATGAGCAGTTCTTC
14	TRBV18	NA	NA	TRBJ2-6	CASSQGSGANVLTF	TGTGCCAGCTCCCAGGGGTCTGGGGCCAACGTCCTGACTTTC
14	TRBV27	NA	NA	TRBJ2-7	CASSTSDGIYEQYF	TGTGCCAGCAGTACCTCGGACGGGATCTACGAGCAGTACTTC
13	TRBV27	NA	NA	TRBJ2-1	CASSPGSLNEQFF	TGTGCCAGCAGTCCCGGGAGCCTCAATGAGCAGTTCTTC
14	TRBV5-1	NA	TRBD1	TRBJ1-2	CASSPQTGDYGYTF	TGCGCCAGCAGCCCCCAGACAGGGGACTATGGCTACACCTTC
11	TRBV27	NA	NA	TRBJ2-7	CASSSGDEQYF	TGTGCCAGCAGCTCAGGGGACGAGCAGTACTTC
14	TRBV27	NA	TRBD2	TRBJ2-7	CASRGTSPTYEQYF	TGTGCCAGTAGGGGGACTAGCCCAACCTACGAGCAGTACTTC
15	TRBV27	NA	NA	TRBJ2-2	CASSLAARGTGELFF	TGTGCCAGCAGTTTAGCGGCGCGGGGCACCGGGGAGCTGTTTTTT
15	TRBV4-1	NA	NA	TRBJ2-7	CASSQGHPPGREQYF	TGCGCCAGCAGCCAAGGACACCCACCCGGGCGCGAGCAGTACTTC
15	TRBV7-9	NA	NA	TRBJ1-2	CASSLAEDIYYGYTF	TGTGCCAGCAGCTTAGCGGAGGATATCTACTATGGCTACACCTTC
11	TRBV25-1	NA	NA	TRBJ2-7	CASKVAYEQYF	TGTGCCAGCAAAGTAGCCTACGAGCAGTACTTC
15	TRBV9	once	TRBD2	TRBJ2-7	CASSDPLAGDYEQYF	TGTGCCAGCAGCGACCCACTGGCGGGAGACTACGAGCAGTACTTC
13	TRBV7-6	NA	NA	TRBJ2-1	CASSPVLLDEQFF	TGTGCCAGCAGCCCCGTACTGTTGGATGAGCAGTTCTTC
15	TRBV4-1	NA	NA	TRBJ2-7	CASSPLGGYSYEQYF	TGCGCCAGCAGCCCACTTGGCGGGTATTCCTACGAGCAGTACTTC
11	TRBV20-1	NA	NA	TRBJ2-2	CSARDTGELFF	TGCAGTGCACGAGACACCGGGGAGCTGTTTTTT
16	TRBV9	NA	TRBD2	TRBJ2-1	CASSSVAGGPGDEQFF	TGTGCCAGCAGCTCAGTAGCGGGAGGGCCTGGGGATGAGCAGTTCTTC
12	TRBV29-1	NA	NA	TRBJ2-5	CSVATGFETQYF	TGCAGCGTAGCAACAGGGTTCGAGACCCAGTACTTC
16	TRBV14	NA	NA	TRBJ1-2	CASSQEGKGGPYGYTF	TGTGCCAGCAGCCAAGAGGGTAAAGGGGGTCCCTATGGCTACACCTTC
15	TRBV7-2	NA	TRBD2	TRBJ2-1	CASSSSGWRGNEQFF	TGTGCCAGCAGCTCTAGCGGGTGGCGGGGGAATGAGCAGTTCTTC
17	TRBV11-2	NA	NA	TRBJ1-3	CASSLGTPLVAGNTIYF	TGTGCCAGCAGCTTAGGGACACCGTTGGTGGCTGGAAACACCATATATTTT
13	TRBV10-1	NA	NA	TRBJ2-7	CASSGGTAYEQYF	TGCGCCAGCAGTGGCGGGACAGCCTACGAGCAGTACTTC
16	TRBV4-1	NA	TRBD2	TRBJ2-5	CASSPMPTSGRETQYF	TGCGCCAGCAGCCCAATGCCGACTAGCGGGAGAGAGACCCAGTACTTC
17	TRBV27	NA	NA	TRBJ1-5	CASSLARTMDSNQPQHF	TGTGCCAGCAGTTTGGCGAGGACCATGGATAGCAATCAGCCCCAGCATTTT
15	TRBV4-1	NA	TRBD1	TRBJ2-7	CASSSRQGAAYEQYF	TGCGCCAGCAGCTCACGACAGGGCGCGGCCTACGAGCAGTACTTC
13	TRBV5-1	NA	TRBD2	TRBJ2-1	CASAPGLAGEQFF	TGCGCCAGCGCCCCCGGACTAGCGGGAGAGCAGTTCTTC
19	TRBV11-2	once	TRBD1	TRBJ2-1	CASSLFNDRGHSSHNEQFF	TGTGCCAGCAGCTTGTTTAACGACAGGGGGCATTCCAGCCACAATGAGCAGTTCTTC
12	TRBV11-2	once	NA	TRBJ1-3	CASSLVRGTIYF	TGTGCCAGCAGCTTAGTTCGGGGCACCATATATTTT
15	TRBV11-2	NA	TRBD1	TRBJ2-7	CASSHLVTGHYEQYF	TGTGCCAGCAGCCACCTCGTGACAGGGCACTACGAGCAGTACTTC